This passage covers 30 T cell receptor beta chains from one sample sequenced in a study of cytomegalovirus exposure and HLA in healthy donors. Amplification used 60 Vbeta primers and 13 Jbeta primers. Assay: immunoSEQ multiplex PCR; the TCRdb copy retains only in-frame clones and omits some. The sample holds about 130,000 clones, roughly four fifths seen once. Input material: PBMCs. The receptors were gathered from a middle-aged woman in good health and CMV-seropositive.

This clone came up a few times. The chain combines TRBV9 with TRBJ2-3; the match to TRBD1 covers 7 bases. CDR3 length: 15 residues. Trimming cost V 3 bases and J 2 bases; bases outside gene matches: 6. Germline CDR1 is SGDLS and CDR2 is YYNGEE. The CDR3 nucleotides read TGTGCCAGCAGCGCGACAGGGATCCCCACAGATACGCAGTATTTT. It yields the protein CASSATGIPTDTQYF.

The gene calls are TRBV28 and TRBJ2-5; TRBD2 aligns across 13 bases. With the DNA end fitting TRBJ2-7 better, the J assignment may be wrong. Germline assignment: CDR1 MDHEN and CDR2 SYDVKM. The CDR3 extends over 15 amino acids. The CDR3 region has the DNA TGTGCCAGCAGTTTGGGACTAGCGGGGTCCTACGAGCAGTACTTC. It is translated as CASSLGLAGSYEQYF.

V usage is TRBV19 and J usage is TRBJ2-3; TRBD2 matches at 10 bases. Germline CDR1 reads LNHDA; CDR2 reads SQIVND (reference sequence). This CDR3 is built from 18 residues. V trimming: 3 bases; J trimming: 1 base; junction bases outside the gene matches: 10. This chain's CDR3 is CASSIPFAGTSGTDTQYF. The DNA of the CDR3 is TGTGCCAGTAGTATCCCATTCGCCGGGACTAGCGGCACAGATACGCAGTATTTT.

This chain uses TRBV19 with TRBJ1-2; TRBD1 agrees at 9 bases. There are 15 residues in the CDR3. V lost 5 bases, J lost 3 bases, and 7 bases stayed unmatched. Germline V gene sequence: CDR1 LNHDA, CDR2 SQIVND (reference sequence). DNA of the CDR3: TGTGCCAGTAGTCCAAGGGGACAGGGCTACTATGGCTACACCTTC. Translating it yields CASSPRGQGYYGYTF. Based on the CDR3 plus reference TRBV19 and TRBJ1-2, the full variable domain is DGGITQSPKYLFRKEGQNVTLSCEQNLNHDAMYWYRQDPGQGLRLIYYSQIVNDFQKGDIAEGYSVSREKKESFPLTVTSAQKNPTAFYLCASSPRGQGYYGYTFGSGTRLTVV.

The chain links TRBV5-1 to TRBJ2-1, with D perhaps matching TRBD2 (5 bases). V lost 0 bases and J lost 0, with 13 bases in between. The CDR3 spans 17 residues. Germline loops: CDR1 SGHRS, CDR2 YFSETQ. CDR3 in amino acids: CASSLEASSNSYNEQFF. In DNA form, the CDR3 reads TGCGCCAGCAGCTTGGAGGCTAGCTCAAACTCCTACAATGAGCAGTTCTTC.

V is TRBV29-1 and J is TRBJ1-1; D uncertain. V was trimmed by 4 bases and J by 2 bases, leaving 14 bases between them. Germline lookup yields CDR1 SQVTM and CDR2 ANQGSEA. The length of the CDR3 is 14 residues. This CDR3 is CSVGGGGRNTEAFF. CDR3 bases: TGCAGCGTTGGGGGAGGTGGCAGAAACACTGAAGCTTTCTTT. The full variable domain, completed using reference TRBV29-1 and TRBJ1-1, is SAVISQKPSRDICQRGTSLTIQCQVDSQVTMMFWYRQQPGQSLTLIATANQGSEATYESGFVIDKFPISRPNLTFSTLTVSNMSPEDSSIYLCSVGGGGRNTEAFFGQGTRLTVV.

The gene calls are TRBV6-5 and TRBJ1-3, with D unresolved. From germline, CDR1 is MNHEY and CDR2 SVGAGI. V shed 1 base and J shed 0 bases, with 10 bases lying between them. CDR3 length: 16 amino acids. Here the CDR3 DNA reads TGTGCCAGCAGTTACTTGTCAGGCCTCTCTGGAAACACCATATATTTT. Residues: CASSYLSGLSGNTIYF.

CDR3 residues: CASSLNSGGLETQYF. The CDR3 DNA reads as TGTGCCAGCAGTTTAAATTCGGGGGGCTTAGAGACCCAGTACTTC. The V and J genes are TRBV27 and TRBJ2-5; D might be TRBD2 (7 bases). Trimming pared 2 bases from V and 4 bases from J, leaving 14 bases between. The CDR3 runs to 15 residues. Germline V lookup: CDR1 MNHEY, CDR2 SMNVEV (reference sequence).

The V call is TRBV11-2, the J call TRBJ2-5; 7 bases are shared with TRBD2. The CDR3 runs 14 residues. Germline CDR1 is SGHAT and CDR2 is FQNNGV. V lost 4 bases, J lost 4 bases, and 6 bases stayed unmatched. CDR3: CASSWGGGGETQYF. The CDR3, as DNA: TGTGCCAGCAGCTGGGGGGGAGGAGGAGAGACCCAGTACTTC.

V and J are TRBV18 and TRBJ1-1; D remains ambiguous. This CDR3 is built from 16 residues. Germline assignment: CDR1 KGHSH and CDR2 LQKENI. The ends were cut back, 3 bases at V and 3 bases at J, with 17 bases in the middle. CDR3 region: CASSPNPGNRDTEAFF. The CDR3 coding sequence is TGTGCCAGCTCACCGAACCCCGGGAACCGTGACACTGAAGCTTTCTTT.

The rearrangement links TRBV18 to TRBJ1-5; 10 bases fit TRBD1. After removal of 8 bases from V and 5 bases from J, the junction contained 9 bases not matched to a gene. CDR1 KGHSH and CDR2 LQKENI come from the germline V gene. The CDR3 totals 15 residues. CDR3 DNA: TGTGCCAGCCAACAGACAGGGGGCGCTGATCAGCCCCAGCATTTT. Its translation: CASQQTGGADQPQHF.

This CDR3 reads CASSPLSIATNEKLFF. Written as DNA, the CDR3 is TGTGCCAGCAGCCCTCTATCCATTGCAACTAATGAAAAACTGTTTTTT. The rearrangement links TRBV5-7 to TRBJ1-4; D unclear. TRBV5-7 is marked as an open reading frame, function uncertain. The germline V and J ends were trimmed by 4 bases and 0 bases, with 13 bases remaining between them. The CDR3 runs 16 residues.

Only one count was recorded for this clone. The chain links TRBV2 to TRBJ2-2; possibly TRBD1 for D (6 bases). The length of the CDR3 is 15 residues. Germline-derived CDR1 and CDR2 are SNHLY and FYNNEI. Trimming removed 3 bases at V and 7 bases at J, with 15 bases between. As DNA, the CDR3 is TGTGCCAGCAGTGACGACAGGACTGCAGGCGGGGAGCTGTTTTTT. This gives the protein CASSDDRTAGGELFF. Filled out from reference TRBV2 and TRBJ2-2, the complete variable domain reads EPEVTQTPSHQVTQMGQEVILRCVPISNHLYFYWYRQILGQKVEFLVSFYNNEISEKSEIFDDQFSVERPDGSNFTLKIRSTKLEDSAMYFCASSDDRTAGGELFFGEGSRLTVL.

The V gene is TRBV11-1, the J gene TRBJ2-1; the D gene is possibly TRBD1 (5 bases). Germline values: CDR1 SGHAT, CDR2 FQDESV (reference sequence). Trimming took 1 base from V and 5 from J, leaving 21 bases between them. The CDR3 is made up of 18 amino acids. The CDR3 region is CASSLVRVYEGVNNEQFF. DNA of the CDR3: TGTGCCAGCAGCTTAGTTCGTGTGTACGAAGGGGTTAACAATGAGCAGTTCTTC.

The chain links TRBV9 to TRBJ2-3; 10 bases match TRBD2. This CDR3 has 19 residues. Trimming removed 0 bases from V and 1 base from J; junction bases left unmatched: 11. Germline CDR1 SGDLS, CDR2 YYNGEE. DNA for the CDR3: TGTGCCAGCAGCGTAGGGGGTCTGGGAACTAGCGGGGGCACAGATACGCAGTATTTT. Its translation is CASSVGGLGTSGGTDTQYF.

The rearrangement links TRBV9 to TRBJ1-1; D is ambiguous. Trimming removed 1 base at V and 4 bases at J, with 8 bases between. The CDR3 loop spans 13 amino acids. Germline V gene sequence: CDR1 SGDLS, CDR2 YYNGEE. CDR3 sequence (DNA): TGTGCCAGCAGCGTACTCACTGGCACTGAAGCTTTCTTT. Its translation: CASSVLTGTEAFF. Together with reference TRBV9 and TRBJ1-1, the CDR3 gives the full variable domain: DSGVTQTPKHLITATGQRVTLRCSPRSGDLSVYWYQQSLDQGLQFLIQYYNGEERAKGNILERFSAQQFPDLHSELNLSSLELGDSALYFCASSVLTGTEAFFGQGTRLTVV.

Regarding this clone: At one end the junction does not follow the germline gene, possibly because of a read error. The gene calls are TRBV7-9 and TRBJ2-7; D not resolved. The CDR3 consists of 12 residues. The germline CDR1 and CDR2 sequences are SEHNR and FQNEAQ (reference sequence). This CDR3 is CSSSSSSYEQYF. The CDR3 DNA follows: TGTTCCAGCAGCTCGAGCTCCTACGAGCAGTACTTC. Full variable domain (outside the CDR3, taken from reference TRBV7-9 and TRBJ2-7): DTGVSQNPRHKITKRGQNVTFRCDPISEHNRLYWYRQTLGQGPEFLTYFQNEAQLEKSRLLSDRFSAERPKGSFSTLEIQRTEQGDSAMYLCSSSSSSYEQYFGPGTRLTVT.

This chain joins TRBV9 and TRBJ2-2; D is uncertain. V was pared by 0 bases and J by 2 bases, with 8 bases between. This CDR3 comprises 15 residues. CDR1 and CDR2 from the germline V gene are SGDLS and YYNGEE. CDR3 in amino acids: CASSVVASNTGELFF. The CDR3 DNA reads TGTGCCAGCAGCGTAGTAGCCAGTAACACCGGGGAGCTGTTTTTT.

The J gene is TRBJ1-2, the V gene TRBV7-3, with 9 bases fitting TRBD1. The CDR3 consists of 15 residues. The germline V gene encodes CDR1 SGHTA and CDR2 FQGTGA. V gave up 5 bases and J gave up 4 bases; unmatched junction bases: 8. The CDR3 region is CASSPTGGEGYGYTF. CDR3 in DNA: TGTGCCAGCAGCCCAACAGGGGGCGAGGGCTATGGCTACACCTTC.

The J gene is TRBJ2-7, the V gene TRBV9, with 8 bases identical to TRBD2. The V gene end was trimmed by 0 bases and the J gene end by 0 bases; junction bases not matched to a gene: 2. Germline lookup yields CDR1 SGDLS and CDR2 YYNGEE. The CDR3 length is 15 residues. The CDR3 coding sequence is TGTGCCAGCAGCGTAGGAGCGGGGGCCTCCTACGAGCAGTACTTC. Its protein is CASSVGAGASYEQYF.

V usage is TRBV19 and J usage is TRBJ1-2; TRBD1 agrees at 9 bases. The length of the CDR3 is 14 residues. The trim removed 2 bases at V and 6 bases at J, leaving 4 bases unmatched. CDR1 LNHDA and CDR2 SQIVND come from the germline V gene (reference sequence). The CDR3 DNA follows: TGTGCCAGTAGTATAACAGGGGGCTATGATGGCTACACCTTC. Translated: CASSITGGYDGYTF.

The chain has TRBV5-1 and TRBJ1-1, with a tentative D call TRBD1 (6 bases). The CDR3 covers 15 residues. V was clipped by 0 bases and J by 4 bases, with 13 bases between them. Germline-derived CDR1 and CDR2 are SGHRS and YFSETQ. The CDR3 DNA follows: TGCGCCAGCAGCTTGGCCCAGGGGATCAGCACTGAAGCTTTCTTT. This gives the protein CASSLAQGISTEAFF.

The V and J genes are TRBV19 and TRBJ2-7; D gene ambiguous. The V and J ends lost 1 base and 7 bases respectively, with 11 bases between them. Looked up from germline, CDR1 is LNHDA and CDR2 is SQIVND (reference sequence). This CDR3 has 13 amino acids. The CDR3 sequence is CASSIVALREQYF. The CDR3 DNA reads TGTGCCAGTAGTATAGTCGCATTACGGGAGCAGTACTTC.

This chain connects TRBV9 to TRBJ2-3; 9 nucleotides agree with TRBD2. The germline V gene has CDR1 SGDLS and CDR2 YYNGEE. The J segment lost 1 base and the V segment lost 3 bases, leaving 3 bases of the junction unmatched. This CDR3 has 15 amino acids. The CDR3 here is CASSASGIGTDTQYF. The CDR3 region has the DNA TGTGCCAGCAGCGCTAGCGGGATTGGCACAGATACGCAGTATTTT.

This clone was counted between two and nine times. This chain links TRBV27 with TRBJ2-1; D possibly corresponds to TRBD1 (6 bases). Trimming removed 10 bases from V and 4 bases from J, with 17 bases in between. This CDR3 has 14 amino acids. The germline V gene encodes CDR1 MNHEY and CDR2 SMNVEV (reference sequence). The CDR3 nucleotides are TGTGCCATCCAAAACCGGGACACATACAATGAGCAGTTCTTC. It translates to CAIQNRDTYNEQFF.

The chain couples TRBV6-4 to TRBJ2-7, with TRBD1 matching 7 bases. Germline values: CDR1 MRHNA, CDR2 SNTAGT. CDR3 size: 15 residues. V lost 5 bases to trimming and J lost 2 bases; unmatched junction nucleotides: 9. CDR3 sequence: CASSSDRRCTYEQYF. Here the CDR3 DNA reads TGTGCCAGCAGTTCGGACAGGCGGTGTACCTACGAGCAGTACTTC.

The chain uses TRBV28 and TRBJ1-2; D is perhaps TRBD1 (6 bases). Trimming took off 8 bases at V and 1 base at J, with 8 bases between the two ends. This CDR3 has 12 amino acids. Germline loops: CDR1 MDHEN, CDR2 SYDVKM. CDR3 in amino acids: CASQQGNYGYTF. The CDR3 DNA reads TGTGCCAGCCAACAGGGTAACTATGGCTACACCTTC.

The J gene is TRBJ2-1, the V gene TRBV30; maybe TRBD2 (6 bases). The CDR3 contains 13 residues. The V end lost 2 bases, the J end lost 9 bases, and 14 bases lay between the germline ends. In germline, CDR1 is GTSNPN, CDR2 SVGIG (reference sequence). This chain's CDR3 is CAWSLRVGGEQFF. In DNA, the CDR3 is TGTGCCTGGAGTCTAAGAGTGGGGGGTGAGCAGTTCTTC.

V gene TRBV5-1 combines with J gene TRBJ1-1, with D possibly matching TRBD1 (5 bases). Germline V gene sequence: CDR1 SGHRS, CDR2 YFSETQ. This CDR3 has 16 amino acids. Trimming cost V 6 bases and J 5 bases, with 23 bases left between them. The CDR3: CASTSGKHLKGTEAFF. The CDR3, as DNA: TGCGCCAGCACCTCAGGGAAACACCTAAAGGGGACTGAAGCTTTCTTT. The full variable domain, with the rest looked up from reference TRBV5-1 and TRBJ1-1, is KAGVTQTPRYLIKTRGQQVTLSCSPISGHRSVSWYQQTPGQGLQFLFEYFSETQRNKGNFPGRFSGRQFSNSRSEMNVSTLELGDSALYLCASTSGKHLKGTEAFFGQGTRLTVV.

CDR3 sequence: CASRAGFGYGYTF. As DNA, the CDR3 is TGTGCCAGCAGGGCAGGGTTCGGCTATGGCTACACCTTC. V usage is TRBV6-5 and J usage is TRBJ1-2, with D tentatively TRBD1 (5 bases). The length of the CDR3 is 13 residues. Trimming stripped 6 bases from V and 4 bases from J, with 12 bases between. The germline V gene has CDR1 MNHEY and CDR2 SVGAGI.